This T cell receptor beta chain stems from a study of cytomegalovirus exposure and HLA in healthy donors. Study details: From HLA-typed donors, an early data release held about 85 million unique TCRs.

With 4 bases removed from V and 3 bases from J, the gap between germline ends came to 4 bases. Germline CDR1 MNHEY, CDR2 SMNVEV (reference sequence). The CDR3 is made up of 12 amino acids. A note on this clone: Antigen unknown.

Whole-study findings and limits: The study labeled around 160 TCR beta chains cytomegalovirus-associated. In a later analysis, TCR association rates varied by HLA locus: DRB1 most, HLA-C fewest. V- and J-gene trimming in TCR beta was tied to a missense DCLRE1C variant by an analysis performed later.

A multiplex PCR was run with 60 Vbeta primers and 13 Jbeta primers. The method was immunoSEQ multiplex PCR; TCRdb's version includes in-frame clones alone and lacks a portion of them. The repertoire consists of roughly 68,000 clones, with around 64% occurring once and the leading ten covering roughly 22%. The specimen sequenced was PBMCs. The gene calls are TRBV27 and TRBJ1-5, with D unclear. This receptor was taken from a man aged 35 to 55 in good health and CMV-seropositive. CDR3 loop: CASSSLNQPQHF. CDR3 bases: TGTGCCAGCAGTTCTCTCAATCAGCCCCAGCATTTT.